The 6 T cell receptor beta chains listed next were all sequenced from one sample in a study of cytomegalovirus exposure and HLA in healthy donors. The PCR made use of 60 Vbeta and 13 Jbeta primers. Some clones are missing from TCRdb's copy, which holds only in-frame ones; the method was immunoSEQ multiplex PCR. The sample's table shows roughly 43,000 clones. Sequenced input: PBMCs. Receptors originate from a woman in her thirties or forties in good health and CMV-seronegative.

As concerns this clone: One end of the junction varies from germline; a read error may be responsible. This rearrangement joins TRBV4-2 to TRBJ1-1; tentatively, D is TRBD1 (6 bases). Per the germline V gene, CDR1 is LGHNA and CDR2 is YNFKEQ. The CDR3 consists of 16 residues. The CDR3 DNA reads as TGTGCCAGCAGCCAGGAGAGGGGGGGCGGGGGCCCTGAAGATTTCTTT. It codes for CASSQERGGGGPEDFF.

V is TRBV19 and J is TRBJ1-1; TRBD1 matches at 7 bases. Trimming removed 5 bases from V and 5 bases from J; junction bases left unmatched: 5. The CDR3 loop spans 13 amino acids. Germline V lookup: CDR1 LNHDA, CDR2 SQIVND (reference sequence). CDR3 DNA: TGTGCCAGTAGTGCCAAACAGGGGACTGAAGCTTTCTTT. This gives the protein CASSAKQGTEAFF.

CDR3 nucleotides: TGTGCCAGCAGCCAAATAGCCGGGACTAGCGGATCCTACGAGCAGTACTTC. Protein product: CASSQIAGTSGSYEQYF. This sequence joins TRBV4-2 and TRBJ2-7; 11 bases fit TRBD2. This CDR3 spans 17 amino acids. Germline values: CDR1 LGHNA, CDR2 YNFKEQ. J lost 1 base, V lost 2 bases, and 7 bases had no gene match.

The chain carries TRBV5-4 and TRBJ2-1, with TRBD2 matching 9 bases. V shed 5 bases and J 6 bases; nucleotides not matched to a gene: 9. Germline V gene data show CDR1 as SGHNT and CDR2 as YYREEE (reference sequence). CDR3 length: 15 residues. CDR3 DNA sequence: TGTGCCAGCAGGGATAGCGGGAGCTTTGCCAATGAGCAGTTCTTC. Protein: CASRDSGSFANEQFF.

This chain connects TRBV15 to TRBJ1-1, with 7 nucleotides matching TRBD1. The CDR3 has 14 residues. Germline assignment: CDR1 LNHNV and CDR2 YYDKDF (reference sequence). Trimming took 3 bases from V and 5 from J; bases not matched to a gene: 6. This chain's CDR3 is CATSSYTGATEAFF. CDR3 DNA: TGTGCCACCAGCAGTTATACAGGGGCTACTGAAGCTTTCTTT.

The chain recombines TRBV2 with TRBJ2-3, with 8 bases matching TRBD2. Germline trimming cut 6 bases from V and 2 bases from J; bases unmatched to any gene: 7. The V gene's germline CDR1 is SNHLY and CDR2 FYNNEI. The CDR3 has 15 residues. In nucleotides, the CDR3 is TGTGCCAGCAGACCCTCGGGGGGGAACACAGATACGCAGTATTTT. Translating it yields CASRPSGGNTDTQYF.